The clone carrying this T cell receptor (beta chain) was picked up one time. As yet, its antigen is unknown. The data were obtained in a study of cytotoxic CD8 clonotypes in ibrutinib-treated CLL. Study overall: Within the patient group, under 12 were relapsed/refractory and fewer than 16 treatment-naive, and 17 were IGHV unmutated. After median approximately 74 months, roughly 15 stayed in remission, approximately 12 progressed; responses approximately 24 partial, 2 complete. The taking of response samples occurred after a median 12 months of treatment, with a range of 6 to 36. Study conclusions and caveats: Clonality was higher at baseline than in age-matched healthy donors and tracked circulating CD8+ T-cell counts.

Repertoires were generated with immunoSEQ multiplex PCR, while TCRdb's copy carries only in-frame clones and drops some. The sample includes approximately 300,000 clones, roughly 85% of them seen just once. This TCR was sampled from a human donor with chronic lymphocytic leukemia. The sequencing here drew on PBMCs, taken before ibrutinib treatment.

CDR3 bases: TGTGCCAGCAGCTTATCAGGACAGACAGATACGCAGTATTTT. It encodes CASSLSGQTDTQYF. The chain combines TRBV7-9 with TRBJ2-3; possibly TRBD1 for D (6 bases). Between the trimmed V and J ends, which lost 2 bases and 3 bases, there was a span of 9 bases. This CDR3 region has 14 residues. From germline, CDR1 is SEHNR and CDR2 FQNEAQ (reference sequence).